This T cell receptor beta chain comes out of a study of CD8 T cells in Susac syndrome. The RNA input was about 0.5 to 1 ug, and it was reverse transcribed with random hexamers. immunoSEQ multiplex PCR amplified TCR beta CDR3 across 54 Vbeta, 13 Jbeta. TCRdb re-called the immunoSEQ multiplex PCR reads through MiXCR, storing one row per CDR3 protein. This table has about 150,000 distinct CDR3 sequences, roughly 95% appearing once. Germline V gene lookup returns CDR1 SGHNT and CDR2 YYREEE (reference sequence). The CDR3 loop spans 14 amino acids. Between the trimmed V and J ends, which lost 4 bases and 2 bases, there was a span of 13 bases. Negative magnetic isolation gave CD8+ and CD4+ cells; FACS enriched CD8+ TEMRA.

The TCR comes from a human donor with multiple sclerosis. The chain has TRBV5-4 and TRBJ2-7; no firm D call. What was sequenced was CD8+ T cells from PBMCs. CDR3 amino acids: CASSTGGSTYEQYF. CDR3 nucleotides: TGTGCCAGCAGCACCGGCGGCAGCACCTACGAGCAGTACTTC. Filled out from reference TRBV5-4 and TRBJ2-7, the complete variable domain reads ETGVTQSPTHLIKTRGQQVTLRCSSQSGHNTVSWYQQALGQGPQFIFQYYREEENGRGNFPPRFSGLQFPNYSSELNVNALELDDSALYLCASSTGGSTYEQYFGPGTRLTVT.